Listed below are T cell receptor beta chains from one sample, sequenced in a study of blood T cell repertoires in COVID-19. The protocol was immunoSEQ multiplex PCR, while the TCRdb copy is restricted to in-frame clones and leaves out a portion. The sample records 130,000 to 150,000 clones, 80% to 90% being singletons. The sequencing input was peripheral blood. Receptors were obtained from a woman aged 60-75 years with COVID-19, enrolled during active disease. The CDR3 runs from the conserved cysteine through the conserved F or W. D genes are given only for firm matches. The size field is filled for only some rows; it gives once, few, many or a size class.

>.|TRBV7-9|TRBJ1-2|TRBD1
CASSWNDRVGYTF
TGTGCCAGCAGCTGGAATGACAGGGTTGGCTACACCTTC
>.|TRBV29-1|TRBJ1-1|.
CSVVANEAFF
TGCAGCGTTGTGGCCAATGAAGCTTTCTTT
>.|TRBV28|TRBJ2-7|.
CASSLRAYEQYF
TGTGCCAGCAGTCTCAGGGCCTACGAGCAGTACTTC
>.|TRBV5-1|TRBJ1-1|.
CASSLATAVNTEAFF
TGCGCCAGCAGCTTGGCCACCGCAGTGAACACTGAAGCTTTCTTT
>.|TRBV7-2|TRBJ2-2|TRBD2
CDGGLDRGRGTGELFF
TGTGATGGGGGTTTGGATCGCGGGCGGGGGACCGGGGAGCTGTTTTTT
>.|TRBV9|TRBJ2-7|.
CASSFRWEQGYEQYF
TGTGCCAGCAGCTTTCGATGGGAACAGGGCTACGAGCAGTACTTC
>.|TRBV5-1|TRBJ1-4|TRBD1
CASSFGTGRGNEKLFF
TGCGCCAGCAGCTTTGGGACAGGCCGAGGGAATGAAAAACTGTTTTTT
>.|TRBV14|TRBJ2-5|.
CASSPTSGQETQYF
TGTGCCAGCAGCCCCACTTCCGGCCAAGAGACCCAGTACTTC
>.|TRBV5-4|TRBJ1-3|.
CASSYRDVGNTIYF
TGTGCCAGCAGCTACAGGGACGTCGGAAACACCATATATTTT
>.|TRBV19|TRBJ2-5|TRBD1
CASSARQGERETQYF
TGTGCCAGTAGTGCTCGACAGGGGGAAAGGGAGACCCAGTACTTC
>.|TRBV2|TRBJ2-4|TRBD2
CASSDVSGENIQYF
TGTGCCAGCAGTGACGTTAGCGGGGAAAACATTCAGTACTTC
>.|TRBV10-3|TRBJ1-1|.
CAIRQGSEAFF
TGTGCCATCAGGCAGGGGTCTGAAGCTTTCTTT
>.|TRBV14|TRBJ2-1|.
CASSHGGAFINEQFF
TGTGCCAGCAGCCATGGGGGGGCGTTTATAAATGAGCAGTTCTTC
>.|TRBV2|TRBJ1-1|.
CASSAQGWNTEAFF
TGTGCCAGCAGTGCTCAGGGATGGAACACTGAAGCTTTCTTT
>.|TRBV4-1|TRBJ1-2|TRBD1
CASSQGPDRGWGYTF
TGCGCCAGCAGCCAAGGCCCGGACAGGGGTTGGGGCTACACCTTC
>few|TRBV4-1|TRBJ2-7|TRBD1
CASSQVGTVYEQYF
TGCGCCAGCAGCCAAGTTGGGACAGTGTACGAGCAGTACTTC
>.|TRBV27|TRBJ2-2|TRBD2
CASSLSGGAGGELFF
TGTGCCAGCAGTTTAAGCGGGGGGGCCGGCGGGGAGCTGTTTTTT
>.|TRBV6-6|TRBJ2-5|TRBD2
CASSPGTSGGVTQETQYF
TGTGCCAGCAGTCCCGGGACTAGCGGGGGGGTGACTCAAGAGACCCAGTACTTC
>.|TRBV6-5|TRBJ1-4|TRBD1
CASSKTGVEKLFF
TGTGCCAGCAGTAAGACAGGGGTTGAAAAACTGTTTTTT
>few|TRBV6-2/TRBV6-3|TRBJ1-2|.
CASSLTDPSGYTF
TGTGCCAGCAGCCTGACAGACCCAAGTGGCTACACCTTC
>once|TRBV7-8|TRBJ2-7|TRBD2
CASSQRFLAGASYEQYF
TGTGCCAGCAGTCAACGATTTCTAGCGGGGGCTTCCTACGAGCAGTACTTC
>.|TRBV6-5|TRBJ1-1|.
CASSYSRGWTEAFF
TGTGCCAGCAGTTACAGCAGGGGCTGGACTGAAGCTTTCTTT
>.|TRBV27|TRBJ1-2|TRBD1
CASSLGGTGGLYGYTF
TGTGCCAGCAGTTTAGGAGGGACAGGGGGGCTCTATGGCTACACCTTC
>.|TRBV3-1/TRBV3-2|TRBJ1-2|.
CASSQVSGDYGYTF
TGTGCCAGCAGCCAAGTGTCCGGGGACTATGGCTACACCTTC
>.|TRBV10-1|TRBJ2-7|TRBD1
CASSDHDRDPSNSEQYF
TGCGCCAGCAGTGACCATGACAGGGACCCTTCCAACTCCGAGCAGTACTTC
>.|TRBV12-3/TRBV12-4|TRBJ1-1|TRBD1
CASRADREAEAFF
TGTGCCAGCAGGGCGGACAGGGAAGCTGAAGCTTTCTTT
>.|TRBV6-5|TRBJ1-4|.
CASRRQPGEKLFF
TGTGCCAGCAGACGACAGCCTGGGGAAAAACTGTTTTTT
>.|TRBV6-5|TRBJ1-6|.
CASGSSYNSPLHF
TGTGCCAGCGGGAGCTCCTATAATTCACCCCTCCACTTT
>.|TRBV5-1|TRBJ2-1|.
CASSSGGTVFYNEQFF
TGCGCCAGCAGCTCAGGGGGGACAGTCTTCTACAATGAGCAGTTCTTC
>.|TRBV5-4|TRBJ2-4|TRBD2
CASSRSGGSIQYF
TGTGCCAGCAGCCGGAGCGGGGGGAGCATTCAGTACTTC
>.|TRBV5-1|TRBJ1-4|TRBD1
CASSYGQGAANEKLFF
TGCGCCAGCAGCTACGGACAGGGGGCCGCTAATGAAAAACTGTTTTTT
>.|TRBV5-4|TRBJ2-3|.
CASSSEAFDTQYF
TGTGCCAGCAGCTCCGAAGCTTTTGATACGCAGTATTTT
>.|TRBV20-1|TRBJ1-2|TRBD1
CRASRQGNYGYTF
TGCAGGGCAAGTCGACAGGGGAACTATGGCTACACCTTC
>.|TRBV25-1|TRBJ1-2|.
CASSRGRNHGYTF
TGTGCCAGCAGCAGGGGTAGAAACCATGGCTACACCTTC
>few|TRBV5-1|TRBJ1-6|.
CASSPAGTLNSPLHF
TGCGCCAGCAGCCCCGCCGGGACACTAAATTCACCCCTCCACTTT
>.|TRBV28|TRBJ1-1|.
CASRPPGDTEAFF
TGTGCCAGCAGACCGCCCGGGGACACTGAAGCTTTCTTT
>.|TRBV29-1|TRBJ2-3|TRBD2
CSVEDLAGGSTDTQYF
TGCAGCGTTGAAGATTTAGCGGGGGGGAGCACAGATACGCAGTATTTT